This T cell receptor (beta chain) was sequenced in a study of CD8+ T cells in alopecia areata. At the level of the study: Those treated were given oral tofacitinib at 5 to 10 mg twice daily.

General observations from the study: Clonality in lesional scalp, especially alopecia totalis/universalis, exceeded that of normal scalp. The treated group had a single nonresponder, limiting CD8+ expansion-response conclusions. Sequence data from scalp samples additionally include resident alphabeta T cells of normal skin.

This sample's treatment: oral pan-JAK inhibitor, 5-10 mg twice daily. CDR3 size: 16 residues. The V segment lost 6 bases and the J segment 4 bases; nucleotides outside the gene matches: 8. From germline, CDR1 is SGHAT and CDR2 FQDESV (reference sequence). As concerns this clone: Its antigen is not identified.

Following extraction, RNA underwent reverse transcription to cDNA, which served as the sequencing template. Assay used: immunoSEQ multiplex PCR; TCRdb lists only in-frame clones, some missing. The sample comprises more than 90,000 clones, 58% of which are singletons, and around 30% rests with the top ten. This rearrangement joins TRBV11-1 to TRBJ2-2; TRBD2 matches 10 bases. The source is a human donor with alopecia areata. The sample in question was CD8+ T cells sorted from blood, obtained at week 4, from a patient treated with tofacitinib. The CDR3 sequence: CASRYGLAELTGELFF. The CDR3 bases are TGTGCCAGCAGATATGGACTAGCGGAGCTCACCGGGGAGCTGTTTTTT.